Listed here are 12 T cell receptor beta chains from one sample, sequenced in a study of regulatory T cells in long-lasting Graves disease. As for time point: newly diagnosed GD, antithyroid drugs for less than 3 months. Isolated PBMC RNA provided the starting material for the TCR library. Combining iRepertoire HTBI primers with Arm-PCR of CDR3 regions, the authors built TCR beta libraries. TCRdb reprocessed the multiplex PCR reads via MiXCR and lists one record per CDR3 protein. The table records some 500,000 distinct CDR3 sequences, more than 15% of them present only once. These records were also assigned to another study, of T cells in Graves' hyperthyroidism and ophthalmopathy.

The sequencing here drew on peripheral blood mononuclear cells (PBMCs), taken at new diagnosis, from a patient treated with antithyroid drugs. These receptors came from a woman aged 35-65 years with Graves disease.

This clonotype has ten or more counts. The genes are TRBV18 and TRBJ2-1, with a weak D call TRBD1 (5 bases). The CDR3 is made up of 13 amino acids. Germline values: CDR1 KGHSH, CDR2 LQKENI. Trimming cost V 1 base and J 9 bases, with 10 bases left between them. The CDR3 is CASSPQGQGEQFF. In DNA, the CDR3 is TGTGCCAGCTCACCACAGGGGCAGGGTGAGCAGTTCTTC.

The chain couples TRBV12-3 or TRBV12-4 to TRBJ2-7, with TRBD1 matching 9 bases. The CDR3 covers 15 residues. V trimming: 6 bases; J trimming: 4 bases; junction bases outside the gene matches: 10. CDR3 sequence: CASRGQGGVVYEQYF. CDR3 nucleotides: TGTGCCAGCAGGGGACAGGGTGGGGTTGTTTACGAGCAGTACTTC.

This clonotype occurred a few times. The chain recombines TRBV4-1 with TRBJ1-5; the D is unclear. The CDR3 length is 14 residues. Looked up from germline, CDR1 is MGHRA and CDR2 is YSYEKL. Trimming shortened V by 0 bases and J by 5 bases, and 8 bases separated the two germline ends. The CDR3 sequence: CASSQDIMDQPQHF. In nucleotides, the CDR3 is TGCGCCAGCAGCCAAGACATCATGGATCAGCCCCAGCATTTT.

This clonotype showed up just a few times. This chain joins TRBV29-1 and TRBJ2-7; 8 nucleotides match TRBD1. Trimming at V came to 7 bases and at J to 1 base, leaving 3 bases not matched to a gene. The germline gives CDR1 SQVTM, CDR2 ANQGSEA. The CDR3 loop spans 12 amino acids. CDR3 amino acids: CSAGQGSYEQYF. CDR3 in DNA: TGCAGCGCTGGACAGGGATCCTACGAGCAGTACTTC.

This clonotype was detected only a few times. The V call is TRBV10-1, the J call TRBJ1-1; possibly TRBD1 for D (6 bases). The CDR3 extends over 14 amino acids. Looked up from germline, CDR1 is WNHNN and CDR2 is SYGVQD (reference sequence). The V gene lost 6 bases and the J gene lost 5 bases, with 16 bases spanning the gap. Here the CDR3 DNA reads TGCGCCAGCAGGGCCGGGGGCAGGGGAACTGAAGCTTTCTTT. This sequence encodes CASRAGGRGTEAFF.

Ten or more counts support this clonotype. This sequence joins TRBV7-2 and TRBJ2-1; TRBD2 aligns across 12 bases. The CDR3 consists of 17 residues. With 7 bases clipped from V and 6 bases from J, the junction kept 13 bases outside the gene matches. Germline CDR1 and CDR2: SGHTA and FQGNSA. Written as DNA, the CDR3 is TGTGCCAGCACCCCCCGTTCTAGCGGGGGGGCCTTCAATGAGCAGTTCTTC. Its translation: CASTPRSSGGAFNEQFF.

The chain uses TRBV2 and TRBJ2-3; 15 nucleotides match TRBD2. J gave up 7 bases and V 2 bases, and 4 bases lay outside the gene matches. CDR3 length: 16 residues. The germline gives CDR1 SNHLY, CDR2 FYNNEI. Here the CDR3 DNA reads TGTGCCAGCAGTGAATGGACTAGCGGGGGGGCAAATACGCAGTATTTT. This sequence encodes CASSEWTSGGANTQYF.

Concerning this clonotype: One base away lies a much larger clone, so this may be a sequencing read error. This chain connects TRBV6-5 to TRBJ1-1; 8 bases fit TRBD1. CDR1 and CDR2 (germline): MNHEY, SVGAGI. The CDR3 loop spans 15 amino acids. CDR3 sequence reads: CANSYSDRANTEAFF. DNA of the CDR3: TGTGCCAACAGTTACTCGGACAGGGCGAACACTGAAGCTTTCTTT.

As regards this clonotype: This sequence may be a read error, since a much larger clone differs from it by one base. The CDR3 loop reads CASSFGGYYGYTF. Written as DNA, the CDR3 is TGTGCCAGCAGTTTTGGCGGATACTATGGCTACACCTTC. The genes are TRBV12-3 or TRBV12-4 and TRBJ1-2; D is ambiguous. The CDR3 extends over 13 amino acids. The germline V and J ends were trimmed by 3 bases and 3 bases, with 8 bases remaining between them.

Ten or more counts support this clonotype. This sequence joins TRBV4-2 and TRBJ2-3; TRBD2 matches at 7 bases. The CDR3 covers 15 residues. With 0 bases clipped from V and 5 bases from J, the junction kept 5 bases outside the gene matches. From germline, CDR1 is LGHNA and CDR2 YNFKEQ. In DNA form, the CDR3 reads TGTGCCAGCAGCCAAGACTGGCTAGCGGTAGATACGCAGTATTTT. Protein sequence: CASSQDWLAVDTQYF.

V usage is TRBV19 and J usage is TRBJ2-2; 9 bases are a match to TRBD1. CDR1 and CDR2 from the germline V gene are LNHDA and SQIVND (reference sequence). The CDR3 extends over 15 amino acids. V lost 7 bases to trimming and J lost 4 bases; unmatched junction nucleotides: 7. The CDR3 DNA reads TGTGCCAGTACAACAACAGGGGGCGCCACCGGGGAGCTGTTTTTT. It specifies CASTTTGGATGELFF. Variable domain in full (rest from reference TRBV19 and TRBJ2-2): DGGITQSPKYLFRKEGQNVTLSCEQNLNHDAMYWYRQDPGQGLRLIYYSQIVNDFQKGDIAEGYSVSREKKESFPLTVTSAQKNPTAFYLCASTTTGGATGELFFGEGSRLTVL.

This clonotype was counted only a few times. The genes are TRBV7-9 and TRBJ2-1; TRBD1 aligns across 9 bases. Germline V lookup: CDR1 SEHNR, CDR2 FQNEAQ (reference sequence). This CDR3 region has 14 residues. Germline trimming cut 5 bases from V and 7 bases from J; bases unmatched to any gene: 6. The CDR3: CASSLQGALNEQFF. The DNA of the CDR3 is TGTGCCAGCAGCCTACAGGGGGCGCTTAATGAGCAGTTCTTC. Based on the CDR3 plus reference TRBV7-9 and TRBJ2-1, the full variable domain is DTGVSQNPRHKITKRGQNVTFRCDPISEHNRLYWYRQTLGQGPEFLTYFQNEAQLEKSRLLSDRFSAERPKGSFSTLEIQRTEQGDSAMYLCASSLQGALNEQFFGPGTRLTVL.